This TCR beta chain appears in the sequencing data of a study of low-dose radiotherapy and immunotherapy resistance in tumors. Overall study: Oral aspirin 300 mg was taken by patients daily for four cycles from cycle 1 day 1.

This clonotype was observed at least ten times. The J segment lost 6 bases and the V segment lost 3 bases, leaving 1 base of the junction unmatched. The CDR3 totals 15 residues. Germline CDR1 is MNHEY and CDR2 is SMNVEV (reference sequence). Alpha and beta chains were covered, as first-strand cDNA relied on TRAV- and TRBV-specific primers. It was with a constant-region primer and a V-primer adapter that TCRs were amplified over about 20 PCR cycles. TCRdb fed the reads into MiXCR, producing one record per CDR3 protein. The table includes about 39,000 distinct CDR3 sequences, 31% detected once. As to time point: before trial treatment.

The J gene is TRBJ2-1, the V gene TRBV27; 14 positions match TRBD2. This TCR derives from a male donor with gallbladder cancer. The starting material was PBMCs, obtained before treatment. The CDR3 DNA is TGTGCCAGCAGTTTGGGGACTAGCGGGAGCAATGAGCAGTTCTTC. Protein: CASSLGTSGSNEQFF.